These T cell receptor beta chains were read from a single sample in a study of T cells in Graves' hyperthyroidism and ophthalmopathy. In TCRdb, the multiplex PCR reads were re-called with MiXCR into one record per CDR3 protein. The sample shows roughly 380,000 distinct CDR3 sequences, 15% to 20% of them seen only once. Sequenced input: blood. These receptors were taken from a woman between 40 and 50 years old with Graves' ophthalmopathy. The CDR3 runs from the conserved cysteine through the conserved F or W. Fields, in order: J gene, D gene, V gene, clone size, CDR3 protein, CDR3 DNA. A D gene is named only where the DNA matches it firmly. Clone size is stated in some rows and not others, as once, few, many or a class when expanded.

>TRBJ1-5|-|TRBV6-1|many
CASSEAGGAYQPQHF
TGTGCCAGCAGTGAAGCGGGAGGGGCGTATCAGCCCCAGCATTTT
>TRBJ2-2|TRBD1|TRBV4-1|many
CASSQIQGAKTGELFF
TGCGCCAGCAGCCAGATACAGGGGGCTAAAACCGGGGAGCTGTTTTTT
>TRBJ2-7|-|TRBV6-1|-
CASSSVRSSYEQSF
TGTGCCAGCAGTAGCGTCAGGTCCTCCTACGAGCAGTCCTTC
>TRBJ1-3|-|TRBV6-5|many
CASSYDRNTIYF
TGTGCCAGCAGTTACGACCGAAACACCATATATTTT
>TRBJ2-7|-|TRBV6-2/TRBV6-3|many
CASSYAPDSYEQYF
TGTGCCAGCAGTTACGCCCCTGACAGCTACGAGCAGTACTTC
>TRBJ1-1|TRBD1|TRBV6-5|many
CASSYPGQEAFF
TGTGCCAGCAGTTACCCGGGACAGGAAGCTTTCTTT
>TRBJ2-7|TRBD1|TRBV28|-
CASSFPLVGQGFREQYF
TGTGCCAGCAGTTTCCCTCTAGTGGGACAGGGATTTCGCGAGCAGTACTTC
>TRBJ1-2|-|TRBV5-5|many
CASVHGGFYGYTF
TGTGCCAGCGTCCACGGGGGCTTTTATGGCTACACCTTC
>TRBJ1-5|-|TRBV12-3/TRBV12-4|many
CASSRDFNQPQHF
TGTGCCAGCAGCCGGGATTTCAATCAGCCCCAGCATTTT
>TRBJ2-7|-|TRBV5-1|many
CASSLAKGTAGAGEQYF
TGCGCCAGCAGCTTGGCCAAAGGGACAGCGGGGGCCGGGGAGCAGTACTTC
>TRBJ2-5|-|TRBV6-2/TRBV6-3|-
CASSPTRTKETQYF
TGTGCCAGCAGTCCCACCCGGACTAAAGAGACCCAGTACTTC
>TRBJ2-7|-|TRBV5-1|many
CASRAASSYEQYF
TGCGCTTCCCGAGCGGCCAGCTCCTACGAGCAGTACTTC
>TRBJ1-2|-|TRBV6-5|many
CASKPIYEGYYGYTF
TGTGCCAGCAAGCCAATTTATGAGGGCTACTATGGCTACACCTTC
>TRBJ2-7|TRBD2|TRBV3-1|few
CASSQRRLAGHPGYEQYF
TGTGCCAGCAGCCAAAGGAGACTAGCGGGACATCCCGGTTACGAGCAGTACTTC
>TRBJ1-1|-|TRBV28|many
CASSMSAAMNTEAFF
TGTGCCAGCAGTATGTCGGCAGCAATGAACACTGAAGCTTTCTTT
>TRBJ2-7|TRBD1|TRBV30|many
CAWKRQGATYEQYF
TGTGCCTGGAAGAGACAGGGGGCGACCTACGAGCAGTACTTC
>TRBJ2-2|TRBD2|TRBV12-3/TRBV12-4|many
CASSRTSGPTGELFF
TGTGCCAGCAGTCGGACTAGCGGCCCCACCGGGGAGCTGTTTTTT
>TRBJ2-7|-|TRBV7-2|many
CASSLEARGLYEQYF
TGTGCCAGCAGCTTGGAGGCCCGAGGGCTTTACGAGCAGTACTTC
>TRBJ2-6|TRBD1|TRBV6-2/TRBV6-3|many
CASSYLSGGRDSGANVLTF
TGTGCCAGCAGTTACTTATCAGGGGGTCGGGACTCTGGGGCCAACGTCCTGACTTTC
>TRBJ1-6|-|TRBV20-1|many
CSATDDSYNSPLHF
TGCAGTGCCACGGATGACTCCTATAATTCACCCCTCCACTTT
>TRBJ1-1|-|TRBV5-1|many
CASRPSAGTEAFF
TGCGCCAGCAGGCCGAGTGCGGGCACTGAAGCTTTCTTT
>TRBJ2-2|-|TRBV6-2/TRBV6-3|-
CASSRTGTPGSCFF
-
>TRBJ2-7|-|TRBV20-1|-
CSARGLDSYEQYF
TGCAGTGCTAGAGGACTAGATTCTTACGAGCAGTACTTC
>TRBJ1-1|-|TRBV6-1|-
CASSASGRPLTEAFF
TGTGCCAGCAGTGCTAGTGGACGCCCTCTCACTGAAGCTTTCTTT
>TRBJ2-2|-|TRBV11-3|many
CASSLSRALIGKNTGELFF
TGTGCCAGCAGCTTATCCCGGGCCTTAATTGGGAAAAACACCGGGGAGCTGTTTTTT
>TRBJ2-7|TRBD2|TRBV7-2|-
CASSLALAGKSYEQYF
TGTGCCAGCAGCTTAGCACTAGCGGGAAAGTCGTACGAGCAGTACTTC
>TRBJ2-7|TRBD1|TRBV28|many
CASSPDREPSYEQYF
TGTGCCAGCAGCCCAGACAGGGAGCCCTCCTACGAGCAGTACTTC
>TRBJ2-7|TRBD2|TRBV20-1|-
CSARLPLAGDLYEQYF
TGCAGTGCTAGACTCCCGCTAGCGGGTGATCTCTACGAGCAGTACTTC
>TRBJ1-1|-|TRBV6-1|once
CASSEMVGGGEAFF
TGTGCCAGCAGTGAAATGGTGGGGGGAGGTGAAGCTTTCTTT
>TRBJ2-2|TRBD2|TRBV6-4|many
CASSSGSTGELFF
TGTGCCAGCAGTAGCGGGAGCACCGGGGAGCTGTTTTTT
>TRBJ2-7|TRBD1|TRBV6-2/TRBV6-3|few
CASRATGTGSVEQYF
TGTGCCAGCAGAGCGACCGGGACAGGGTCCGTCGAGCAGTACTTC
>TRBJ1-2|-|TRBV18|many
CASSPAELYGYTF
TGTGCCAGCTCACCCGCGGAACTATATGGCTACACCTTC
>TRBJ2-3|-|TRBV7-3|many
CASSLNGFYTDTQYF
TGTGCCAGCAGCTTAAATGGGTTCTACACAGATACGCAGTATTTT
>TRBJ1-2|-|TRBV28|few
CASSLSGVNYGYTF
TGTGCCAGCAGTTTATCGGGGGTTAACTATGGCTACACCTTC
>TRBJ1-5|TRBD1|TRBV6-1|-
CASRDRSVSQPQHF
TGTGCCAGTAGGGACAGGTCGGTCAGTCAGCCCCAGCATTTT
>TRBJ1-5|-|TRBV6-4|-
CASRLDQDRNLLPQHF
TGTGCCAGCAGGCTCGACCAGGACCGGAATTTATTACCCCAGCATTTT
>TRBJ1-2|-|TRBV11-2|many
CASSSVLANYGYTF
TGTGCCAGCAGCTCAGTCCTAGCTAACTATGGCTACACCTTC
>TRBJ2-5|TRBD1|TRBV20-1|many
CSAAGTGLQETQYF
TGCAGTGCGGCCGGGACAGGGCTCCAAGAGACCCAGTACTTC
>TRBJ2-6|TRBD1|TRBV20-1|many
CSAPNYRGSGANVLTF
TGCAGTGCTCCGAACTACAGGGGTTCTGGGGCCAACGTCCTGACTTTC